A selection of T cell receptor beta chains follows, all from one sample in a study of Ad26.COV2.S vaccination and SARS-CoV-2 variants. Only in-frame clones appear in the TCRdb table, and some are missing; sequencing was by immunoSEQ multiplex PCR. The top ten hold less than 4% of the sample, which has 400,000 to 500,000 clones, around 89% seen once. The specimen comprised peripheral blood, sampled in a trial of Ad26.COV2.S vaccine versus placebo. The receptors were sampled from a person aged 18-65 years who received the Ad26.COV2.S COVID-19 vaccine or a placebo. Each CDR3 is given with its conserved first and last residue. The D gene is left open where the match is weak. Some rows have no size entry. The others give once, few or many, or a class for an expanded clone.

TRBJ2-7	TRBV7-2	once	NA	TGTGCCAGCAGCTCCGGGGGCGAATACTCCTACGAGCAGTACTTC	CASSSGGEYSYEQYF
TRBJ2-5	TRBV10-3	NA	TRBD1	TGTGCCATCAGTGGGGGGACAGGATGGGAGACCCAGTACTTC	CAISGGTGWETQYF
TRBJ1-6	TRBV6-5	NA	TRBD1	TGTGCCAGCAGTTTTAGGCAGGGGGCTTCACCCCTCCACTTT	CASSFRQGASPLHF
TRBJ1-4	TRBV6-5	NA	NA	TGTGCCAGCAGTTCCACCCCAACTAATGAAAAACTGTTTTTT	CASSSTPTNEKLFF
TRBJ2-7	TRBV29-1	once	TRBD2	TGCAGCGTTGCCGGACTAGCGGGGATGTACGAGCAGTACTTC	CSVAGLAGMYEQYF
TRBJ2-6	TRBV2	NA	NA	TGTGCCAGCAGCGCAGAACCGGGGGCCAACGTCCTGACTTTC	CASSAEPGANVLTF
TRBJ2-1	TRBV7-2	once	NA	TGTGCCAGCAGCCCCCCCGGACACTTAAGCTATGAGCAGTTCTTC	CASSPPGHLSYEQFF
TRBJ2-3	TRBV10-3	NA	NA	TGTGCCATCAGTGGAGCAGGAGATACGCAGTATTTT	CAISGAGDTQYF
TRBJ2-2	TRBV5-1	NA	NA	TGCGCCAGCAGCCATGTACAGGTACACGGGGAGCTGTTTTTT	CASSHVQVHGELFF
TRBJ2-7	TRBV7-9	NA	TRBD1	TGTGCCAGCAGCTCGCCCGGACAGGGCAGCTACGAGCAGTACTTC	CASSSPGQGSYEQYF
TRBJ1-2	TRBV5-4	NA	TRBD1	TGTGCCAGCAGCTCCCGACAGGGTCGGGACTATGGCTACACCTTC	CASSSRQGRDYGYTF
TRBJ2-1	TRBV28	NA	TRBD1	TGTGCCAGCATCACCGGGACAGGGGCATACAATGAGCAGTTCTTC	CASITGTGAYNEQFF
TRBJ1-5	TRBV20-1	once	TRBD1	TGCAGTGCTAGTGCGGGACAGGGGGGACAGCCCCAGCATTTT	CSASAGQGGQPQHF
TRBJ2-5	TRBV7-7	NA	NA	TGTGCCAGCAGCCCGAGGAGCGAAGGGACCCAGTACTTC	CASSPRSEGTQYF
TRBJ1-4	TRBV10-3	NA	NA	TGTGCCATCAGTGAGTCGGGCGGGGGTGGTGAAAAACTGTTTTTT	CAISESGGGGEKLFF
TRBJ1-1	TRBV5-4	NA	NA	TGTGCCAGCGGGACTGAACAGAACACTGAAGCTTTCTTT	CASGTEQNTEAFF
TRBJ2-7	TRBV18	NA	NA	TGTGCCAGCTCGGCTACGGACAGTTCCTACGAGCAGTACTTC	CASSATDSSYEQYF
TRBJ2-3	TRBV11-3	NA	NA	TGTGCCAGCAGCTTACCTAGCACAGATACGCAGTATTTT	CASSLPSTDTQYF
TRBJ1-1	TRBV24-1	few	NA	TGTGCCACCAGAGTTGGGGACACTGAAGCTTTCTTT	CATRVGDTEAFF
TRBJ1-2	TRBV9	once	NA	TGTGCCAGCAGCGTAGAGAACAGGCCGGATGGCTACACCTTC	CASSVENRPDGYTF
TRBJ1-5	TRBV7-2	NA	NA	TGTGCCAGCAGCTTGAATACGGTGGGCGGCAATCAGCCCCAGCATTTT	CASSLNTVGGNQPQHF
TRBJ2-3	TRBV6-6	NA	TRBD1	TGTGCCAGCAGGAGATACGGGACAGTTTCAGATACGCAGTATTTT	CASRRYGTVSDTQYF
TRBJ2-5	TRBV29-1	NA	TRBD1	TGCAGCGTCACCCACCAGACAGGGAAAGAGACCCAGTACTTC	CSVTHQTGKETQYF
TRBJ1-5	TRBV28	NA	TRBD1	TGTGCCAGCAGTTTAACCCTTATGACAGGGACCAATCAGCCCCAGCATTTT	CASSLTLMTGTNQPQHF
TRBJ1-2	TRBV6-5	NA	NA	TGTGCCAACCGACGGGCCGAAATATATGGCTACACCTTC	CANRRAEIYGYTF
TRBJ2-7	TRBV7-2	NA	TRBD1	TGTGCCATCGGCAGGGGGTCTGATGGCTACGAGCAGTACTTC	CAIGRGSDGYEQYF
TRBJ2-1	TRBV9	NA	NA	TGTGCCAGCAGCGGAGGGACTTACAATGAGCAGTTCTTC	CASSGGTYNEQFF
TRBJ1-2	TRBV5-1	NA	NA	TGCGCCAGCAGCTTGGTCCCAGGGGAGGGCTATGGCTACACCTTC	CASSLVPGEGYGYTF
TRBJ2-7	TRBV6-5	NA	NA	TGTGCCAGCAGTTACGGGGCGAACGGCGAGCAGTACTTC	CASSYGANGEQYF
TRBJ1-2	TRBV15	once	TRBD1	TGTGCGAGCAGGGACAGGGGCCACTATGGCTACACCTTC	CASRDRGHYGYTF
TRBJ2-1	TRBV18	once	NA	TGTGCCAGCTCACCGGACCGACTAAAAAGCTCCTACAATGAGCAGTTCTTC	CASSPDRLKSSYNEQFF
TRBJ1-5	TRBV9	NA	NA	TGTGCCAGCAGCCGGGGGAATAGCAATCAGCCCCAGCATTTT	CASSRGNSNQPQHF
TRBJ1-2	TRBV4-3	few	NA	TGCGCCAGCAGCCAAAGAATGGTTGATGGCTACACCTTC	CASSQRMVDGYTF
TRBJ2-1	TRBV7-2	NA	NA	TGTGCCAGCAGCTCGAGCCCTGGGGTGAATGAGCAGTTCTTC	CASSSSPGVNEQFF
TRBJ2-5	TRBV2	NA	TRBD1	TGTGCCAGCAGATTGGACAGGGGGCGCCAAGAGACCCAGTACTTC	CASRLDRGRQETQYF
TRBJ2-2	TRBV5-6	NA	NA	TGTGCCAGCAGCCTGACTGGCACCGGGGAGCTGTTTTTT	CASSLTGTGELFF
TRBJ1-5	TRBV6-2/TRBV6-3	NA	NA	TGTGCCAGCAGTTACTCGTGGGCAGGGAGTGATCAGCCCCAGCATTTT	CASSYSWAGSDQPQHF
TRBJ1-5	TRBV2	NA	TRBD1	TGTGCCAGCAGTGAATTTCAGGGGGGAGGCAATCAGCCCCAGCATTTT	CASSEFQGGGNQPQHF
TRBJ2-5	TRBV29-1	once	TRBD1	TGCAGCGTTGAAGTCAGGGGGCTTAGGCAAGAGACCCAGTACTTC	CSVEVRGLRQETQYF
TRBJ1-6	TRBV3-1/TRBV3-2	NA	NA	TGTGCCAGCAGCCCATCACGGGACCTCAGTGGGGCACCCCTCCACTTT	CASSPSRDLSGAPLHF
TRBJ2-5	TRBV7-9	few	NA	TGTGCCAGCAGCTCTCGCAGACAGGCGGGGGAGACCCAGTACTTC	CASSSRRQAGETQYF
TRBJ1-2	TRBV6-5	NA	TRBD1	TGTGCCGCAAGGGACAGGAGCTATGGCTACACCTTC	CAARDRSYGYTF
TRBJ1-1	TRBV28	NA	NA	TGTGCCAGCAGTTTGGGAAGCGGAGACATGAACACTGAAGCTTTCTTT	CASSLGSGDMNTEAFF
TRBJ1-2	TRBV12-3/TRBV12-4	NA	NA	TGTGCCAGCAGTCAAGGGACATCGGGGGGCTACACCTTC	CASSQGTSGGYTF
TRBJ2-3	TRBV7-9	NA	TRBD1	TGTGCCAGCAGCTTACAGGGGGCAGTTACAGATACGCAGTATTTT	CASSLQGAVTDTQYF
TRBJ2-7	TRBV5-5	NA	TRBD1	TGTGCCAGCAGCTCGGGACAGGGGGCAGGCGAGCAGTACTTC	CASSSGQGAGEQYF
TRBJ2-2	TRBV28	NA	NA	TGTGCCAGCAGTTTGCCTTTTAACACCGGGGAGCTGTTTTTT	CASSLPFNTGELFF
TRBJ1-1	TRBV7-9	NA	NA	TGTGCCAGCAGCCCTTTAGGTTTTCGTGAATTAAACACTGAAGCTTTCTTT	CASSPLGFRELNTEAFF
TRBJ1-1	TRBV3-1/TRBV3-2	NA	NA	TGTGCCAGCAGCCTAAATGACAGGAACACTGAAGCTTTCTTT	CASSLNDRNTEAFF
TRBJ2-3	TRBV5-4	NA	TRBD2	TGTGCCAGTAGCGGGGGGTTGTCAGATACGCAGTATTTT	CASSGGLSDTQYF
TRBJ2-1	TRBV7-2	NA	TRBD2	TGTGCCAGCAGCTTCGCTAGCGGGGGGCCGGGGAATGAGCAGTTCTTC	CASSFASGGPGNEQFF
TRBJ2-2	TRBV5-5	NA	NA	TGTGCCAGCAGCCCGGTCGACGGGACCCCCTTAAGCGGGGAGCTGTTTTTT	CASSPVDGTPLSGELFF
TRBJ2-3	TRBV4-3	NA	NA	TGCGCCAGCAGCCAAGATTGGGGCACAGATACGCAGTATTTT	CASSQDWGTDTQYF
TRBJ2-1	TRBV29-1	NA	TRBD1	TGCAGCGTTGTCCAGCAGACAGGGGCGGGTGAGCAGTTCTTC	CSVVQQTGAGEQFF
TRBJ2-7	TRBV6-2/TRBV6-3	NA	TRBD2	TGTGCCAGCAGCCCAGCGGGGTCCCCCTACGAGCAGTACTTC	CASSPAGSPYEQYF
TRBJ2-7	TRBV7-8	NA	TRBD2	TGTGCCAGCAGCTTAGGGGGTAGCGGGGGCCCCTACGAGCAGTACTTC	CASSLGGSGGPYEQYF
TRBJ1-6	TRBV7-6	NA	TRBD1	TGTGCCAGCAGCTTGGGGACAGGAGAATCACCCCTCCACTTT	CASSLGTGESPLHF
TRBJ1-3	TRBV30	few	NA	TGTGCCTGGAGTGCCACGATAGGAAACACCATATATTTT	CAWSATIGNTIYF
TRBJ2-3	TRBV7-9	once	NA	TGTGCCAGCAGCTTAGGTCGAATAGCGGATAACACAGATACGCAGTATTTT	CASSLGRIADNTDTQYF